The rows below give T cell receptor beta chains drawn from one sample of a study of blood T cell repertoires in COVID-19. Method: immunoSEQ multiplex PCR; TCRdb's copy keeps in-frame clones and lacks some. The data show tens of thousands of clones, around nine tenths seen once. Sequenced sample: peripheral blood. The receptors originated from a woman aged 70-85 years with acute or convalescent COVID-19. The CDR3 runs from the conserved cysteine through the conserved F or W. D genes are given only for firm matches. The size entry is marked missing in some rows and otherwise reads once, few, many or a size class.

clone size	J gene	V gene	D gene	CDR3 protein	CDR3 DNA
-	TRBJ2-3	TRBV18	TRBD2	CASSPNLAGVTDTQYF	TGTGCCAGCTCACCGAATCTAGCGGGAGTTACAGATACGCAGTATTTT
-	TRBJ1-6	TRBV28	TRBD1	CASSLRDSYNSPLHF	TGTGCCAGCAGTTTGCGGGACAGTTATAATTCACCCCTCCACTTT
-	TRBJ2-6	TRBV5-1	-	CASSWDPSGGANVLTF	TGCGCCAGCAGTTGGGACCCCAGCGGGGGGGCCAACGTCCTGACTTTC
-	TRBJ2-2	TRBV7-2	-	CASSQRIELPGELFF	TGTGCCAGCAGCCAACGCATAGAATTACCCGGGGAGCTGTTTTTT
-	TRBJ1-5	TRBV6-5	-	CASRSRGPSQPQHF	TGTGCCAGCAGGTCCAGGGGACCGTCACAGCCCCAGCATTTT
-	TRBJ1-2	TRBV5-6	TRBD1	CASDYNGQGADYGYTF	TGTGCCAGCGATTATAATGGACAGGGGGCAGACTATGGCTACACCTTC
-	TRBJ2-1	TRBV28	TRBD1	CASSLLGQSSYNEQFF	TGTGCCAGCAGTTTATTGGGACAGAGCTCCTACAATGAGCAGTTCTTC
once	TRBJ1-5	TRBV2	TRBD1	CASKRGQGYNQPQHF	TGTGCCAGCAAGCGGGGACAGGGGTATAATCAGCCCCAGCATTTT
-	TRBJ2-7	TRBV5-1	TRBD2	CASSLVSGAPNEQYF	TGCGCCAGCAGCTTGGTTAGCGGGGCACCAAACGAGCAGTACTTC
-	TRBJ2-4	TRBV2	TRBD2	CASSASGPRGGF	TGTGCCAGCAGCGCTAGCGGGCCCCGGGGGGGCTTC
-	TRBJ1-4	TRBV11-2	-	CASSYQQSKLFF	TGTGCCAGCAGCTACCAACAGTCGAAACTGTTTTTT
once	TRBJ1-6	TRBV30	TRBD1	CAWSGDSRSPLHF	TGTGCCTGGAGCGGGGACAGCAGATCACCCCTCCACTTT
-	TRBJ1-1	TRBV14	-	CASSQLATRTEAFF	TGTGCCAGCAGCCAATTAGCCACGAGGACTGAAGCTTTCTTT
once	TRBJ2-1	TRBV5-1	-	CASSLVQGPYNEQFF	TGCGCCAGCAGCTTGGTACAGGGACCCTACAATGAGCAGTTCTTC
once	TRBJ1-4	TRBV5-1	TRBD1	CASSLAGTGGIEKLFF	TGCGCCAGCAGCTTGGCCGGGACAGGGGGTATAGAAAAACTGTTTTTT
-	TRBJ1-1	TRBV12-3/TRBV12-4	TRBD1	CASSPTGDTEAFF	TGTGCCAGCAGTCCGACAGGGGACACTGAAGCTTTCTTT
-	TRBJ2-1	TRBV9	-	CASSPPGYNEQFF	TGTGCCAGCAGCCCCCCCGGTTACAATGAGCAGTTCTTC
-	TRBJ2-3	TRBV5-4	-	CASSGQEETQYF	TGTGCCAGCAGCGGGCAGGAGGAGACGCAGTATTTT
-	TRBJ2-3	TRBV5-4	TRBD2	CASSFGGGELLDTQYF	TGTGCCAGCAGCTTTGGCGGGGGGGAATTATTGGATACGCAGTATTTT
once	TRBJ2-6	TRBV19	-	CASTPGFSAYSGANVLTF	TGTGCCAGTACCCCAGGGTTCAGCGCCTACTCTGGGGCCAACGTCCTGACTTTC
-	TRBJ2-7	TRBV7-3	-	CASSPTGTYNEQYF	TGTGCCAGCAGCCCGACGGGGACATACAACGAGCAGTACTTC
-	TRBJ2-7	TRBV27	-	CASTQFLPYEQYF	TGTGCCAGCACTCAGTTCCTCCCCTACGAGCAGTACTTC
-	TRBJ2-7	TRBV6-5	TRBD1	CASSIRDSSYEQYF	TGTGCCAGCAGTATCCGGGACAGCTCCTACGAGCAGTACTTC
-	TRBJ1-1	TRBV10-3	-	CAISMERGTEAFF	TGTGCCATCAGTATGGAGCGGGGTACTGAAGCTTTCTTT
-	TRBJ2-3	TRBV11-1	TRBD1	CASSQIGQDTDTQYF	TGTGCCAGCAGCCAAATAGGACAGGACACAGATACGCAGTATTTT
-	TRBJ1-6	TRBV19	-	CASSIHGGADSPLHF	TGTGCCAGTAGTATTCATGGGGGCGCGGATTCACCCCTCCACTTT
-	TRBJ1-2	TRBV7-9	TRBD1	CASSLGGTGRYGYTF	TGTGCCAGCAGCTTAGGGGGGACAGGCCGCTATGGCTACACCTTC
once	TRBJ1-1	TRBV2	TRBD1	CASTRQGGNTEAFF	TGTGCCAGCACCAGACAGGGGGGGAACACTGAAGCTTTCTTT
-	TRBJ1-6	TRBV5-1	-	CASSLGEYNSPLHF	TGCGCCAGCAGCTTGGGGGAGTATAATTCACCCCTCCACTTT
-	TRBJ2-3	TRBV6-5	TRBD1	CASGQTGVGIDTQYF	TGTGCCAGCGGCCAGACAGGGGTCGGCATAGATACGCAGTATTTT
-	TRBJ1-1	TRBV7-8	TRBD1	CASSWIPGQGGTNTEAFF	TGTGCCAGCAGCTGGATACCGGGACAGGGAGGCACGAACACTGAAGCTTTCTTT
-	TRBJ2-7	TRBV24-1	-	CATMSGRSYEQYF	TGTGCCACCATGAGCGGCCGGTCCTACGAGCAGTACTTC
-	TRBJ1-6	TRBV2	TRBD1	CASSEMGQGNSPLHF	TGTGCCAGCAGTGAAATGGGACAGGGAAATTCACCCCTCCACTTT
-	TRBJ1-4	TRBV28	-	CASSLRGSNEKLFF	TGTGCCAGCAGTTTACGAGGGTCCAATGAAAAACTGTTTTTT
-	TRBJ2-5	TRBV3-1/TRBV3-2	TRBD2	CASSQLETSGSVLSETQYF	TGTGCCAGCAGCCAATTAGAGACTAGCGGGAGTGTTTTATCGGAGACCCAGTACTTC
-	TRBJ1-6	TRBV7-9	TRBD1	CASSFGQGDSPLHF	TGTGCCAGCAGCTTTGGGCAGGGGGACTCACCCCTCCACTTT
few	TRBJ1-1	TRBV4-1	-	CASSQGPLRDDAFF	TGCGCCAGCAGCCAAGGTCCTTTACGGGATGACGCTTTCTTT
-	TRBJ2-1	TRBV19	TRBD2	CASRPTSGHYNEQFF	TGTGCCAGTAGACCAACTAGCGGACACTACAATGAGCAGTTCTTC
once	TRBJ2-5	TRBV6-1	-	CASSEFPETQYF	TGTGCCAGCAGTGAATTCCCTGAGACCCAGTACTTC
-	TRBJ2-5	TRBV6-1	-	CASSGNPGGTAETQYF	TGTGCCAGCAGTGGCAACCCGGGGGGCACGGCGGAGACCCAGTACTTC
-	TRBJ1-1	TRBV29-1	-	CSVGRGGVRTEAFF	TGCAGCGTTGGCCGGGGTGGTGTACGCACTGAAGCTTTCTTT
few	TRBJ2-5	TRBV18	TRBD1	CASSPLTGQQETQYF	TGTGCCAGCTCACCGTTAACGGGACAGCAAGAGACCCAGTACTTC
-	TRBJ1-6	TRBV25-1	TRBD1	CASSRQGRPPLHF	TGTGCCAGCAGTAGACAGGGAAGGCCACCCCTCCACTTT
-	TRBJ2-1	TRBV9	TRBD1	CASSVSPQGDEQFF	TGTGCCAGCAGCGTATCGCCTCAGGGGGATGAGCAGTTCTTC
-	TRBJ2-7	TRBV11-2	TRBD1	CASRKGGQGAPYEQYF	TGTGCCAGCAGAAAAGGGGGACAGGGGGCGCCCTACGAGCAGTACTTC
-	TRBJ1-5	TRBV28	TRBD1	CASSKTGGAEQPQHF	TGTGCCAGCAGTAAAACAGGGGGCGCGGAACAGCCCCAGCATTTT
-	TRBJ1-1	TRBV27	-	CASSLFEGLRTEAFF	TGTGCCAGCAGTTTATTTGAGGGTTTACGTACTGAAGCTTTCTTT
once	TRBJ2-3	TRBV5-6	-	CASSLLQGADTQYF	TGTGCCAGCAGCTTGCTTCAGGGCGCAGATACGCAGTATTTT
-	TRBJ2-7	TRBV5-6	TRBD2	CASSLSAGAHSYEQYF	TGTGCCAGCAGCTTATCAGCGGGGGCTCACTCCTACGAGCAGTACTTC
-	TRBJ1-2	TRBV14	TRBD1	CASSRTGGYYGYTF	TGTGCCAGCAGCCGGACAGGGGGCTACTATGGCTACACCTTC
-	TRBJ2-1	TRBV6-6	TRBD1	CASSQPSDRGNEQFF	TGTGCCAGCAGCCAACCCTCGGACAGGGGCAATGAGCAGTTCTTC
-	TRBJ1-3	TRBV9	TRBD1	CASSDRGQGLGNTIYF	TGTGCCAGCAGCGACAGGGGACAGGGATTAGGAAACACCATATATTTT
few	TRBJ1-1	TRBV5-1	-	CASSTSLQGFGYTEAFF	TGCGCCAGCAGCACGAGCCTACAGGGTTTCGGGTACACTGAAGCTTTCTTT